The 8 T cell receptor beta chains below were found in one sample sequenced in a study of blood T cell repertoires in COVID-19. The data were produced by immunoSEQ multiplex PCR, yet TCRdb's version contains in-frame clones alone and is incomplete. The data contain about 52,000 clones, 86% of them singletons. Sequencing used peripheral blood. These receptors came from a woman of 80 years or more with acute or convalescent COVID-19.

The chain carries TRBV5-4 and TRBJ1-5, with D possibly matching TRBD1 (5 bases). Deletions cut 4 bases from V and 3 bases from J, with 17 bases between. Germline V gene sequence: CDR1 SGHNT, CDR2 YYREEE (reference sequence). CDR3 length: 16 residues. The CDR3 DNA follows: TGTGCCAGCAGCCTGGGAGGTGGACAAGCCAATCAGCCCCAGCATTTT. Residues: CASSLGGGQANQPQHF.

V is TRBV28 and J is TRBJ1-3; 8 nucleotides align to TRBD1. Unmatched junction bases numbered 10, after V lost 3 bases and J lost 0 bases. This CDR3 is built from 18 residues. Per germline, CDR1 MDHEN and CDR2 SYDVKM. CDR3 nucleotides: TGTGCCAGCAGTTTTAAAGGGACAGGCCGCTACTCTGGAAACACCATATATTTT. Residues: CASSFKGTGRYSGNTIYF. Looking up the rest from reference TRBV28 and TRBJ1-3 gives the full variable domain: DVKVTQSSRYLVKRTGEKVFLECVQDMDHENMFWYRQDPGLGLRLIYFSYDVKMKEKGDIPEGYSVSREKKERFSLILESASTNQTSMYLCASSFKGTGRYSGNTIYFGEGSWLTVV.

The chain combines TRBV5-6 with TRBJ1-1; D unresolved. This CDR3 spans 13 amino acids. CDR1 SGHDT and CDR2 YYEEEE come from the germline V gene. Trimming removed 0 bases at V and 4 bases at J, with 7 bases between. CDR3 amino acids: CASSLGFGTEAFF. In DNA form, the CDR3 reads TGTGCCAGCAGCTTGGGGTTCGGCACTGAAGCTTTCTTT.

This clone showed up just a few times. Here the CDR3 reads CASSLSSPGGQFF. The CDR3 DNA sequence: TGTGCCAGCAGCCTCTCGTCCCCAGGGGGGCAGTTCTTC. The chain employs TRBV9 and TRBJ2-1, with 7 nucleotides matching TRBD1. Per germline, CDR1 SGDLS and CDR2 YYNGEE. V lost 4 bases to trimming and J lost 12 bases; unmatched junction nucleotides: 10. CDR3 length: 13 amino acids.

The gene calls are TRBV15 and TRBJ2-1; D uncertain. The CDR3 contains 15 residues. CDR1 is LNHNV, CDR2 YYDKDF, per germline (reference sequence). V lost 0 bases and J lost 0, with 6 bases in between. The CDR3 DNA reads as TGTGCCACCAGCAGAGATGTTAGCTCCTACAATGAGCAGTTCTTC. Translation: CATSRDVSSYNEQFF.

DNA for the CDR3: TGTGCCAGCTCACCAACCGGAATCGGAGGGAACACTGAAGCTTTCTTT. It translates to CASSPTGIGGNTEAFF. This rearrangement joins TRBV18 to TRBJ1-1; D gene unclear. The CDR3 spans 16 residues. CDR1 is KGHSH and CDR2 is LQKENI in the germline V gene. The ends were cut back, 2 bases at V and 1 base at J, with 14 bases in the middle. Drawing the rest from reference TRBV18 and TRBJ1-1, the complete variable domain is NAGVMQNPRHLVRRRGQEARLRCSPMKGHSHVYWYRQLPEEGLKFMVYLQKENIIDESGMPKERFSAEFPKEGPSILRIQQVVRGDSAAYFCASSPTGIGGNTEAFFGQGTRLTVV.

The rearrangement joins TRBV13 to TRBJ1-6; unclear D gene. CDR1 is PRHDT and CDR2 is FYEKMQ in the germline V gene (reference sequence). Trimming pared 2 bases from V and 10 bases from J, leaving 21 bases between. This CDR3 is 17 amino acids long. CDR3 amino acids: CASSLRAGSQLLSPLHF. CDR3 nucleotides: TGTGCCAGCAGCTTAAGGGCGGGGAGCCAACTTCTGTCACCCCTCCACTTT.

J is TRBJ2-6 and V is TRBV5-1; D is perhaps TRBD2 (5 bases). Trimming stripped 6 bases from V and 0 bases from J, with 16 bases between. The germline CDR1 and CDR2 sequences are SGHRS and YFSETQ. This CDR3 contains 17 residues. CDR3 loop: CASKSEDSNSGANVLTF. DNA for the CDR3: TGCGCCAGCAAAAGCGAGGACTCGAACTCTGGGGCCAACGTCCTGACTTTC.